Listed below are T cell receptor beta chains from one sample, sequenced in a study of tumor-infiltrating lymphocytes in localized non-small cell lung cancer. The repertoire was sequenced with immunoSEQ multiplex PCR; TCRdb's copy has only in-frame clones and lacks some. The data show about 12,000 clones, 66% seen once. Specimen: lung tumor tissue. Receptors originate from a human donor with non-small cell lung cancer. The CDR3 runs from the conserved cysteine through the conserved F or W.

j_call v_call cdr3_aa
TRBJ2-3 TRBV7-2 CASSLSGINTDTQYF
TRBJ1-2 TRBV5-6 CASSAPGTGPFYGYTF
TRBJ2-3 TRBV6-5 CASVPAGADTQYF
TRBJ2-1 TRBV5-1 CASSSRLALNANRDPSSYNEQFF
TRBJ2-2 TRBV30 CAWRGQVTGELFF
TRBJ1-5 TRBV27 CASRKDGRPSNQPQHF
TRBJ2-1 TRBV9 CASSSTGSSYNEQFF
TRBJ2-7 TRBV18 CASSPLATYEQYF
TRBJ2-5 TRBV30 CAWSVGGIQETQYF
TRBJ2-3 TRBV1 CTSSRLAHYTDTQYF
TRBJ2-3 TRBV4-1 CASSQEIGGGTDTQYF
TRBJ1-4 TRBV15 CATSRDLNGRLLFF
TRBJ1-4 TRBV2 CASSEEGLSNEKLFF
TRBJ1-2 TRBV7-9 CASSRVMVDEGYTF
TRBJ2-2 TRBV5-4 CASSSIGTTGELFF
TRBJ1-1 TRBV11-2 CASKITGGTEAFF
TRBJ2-3 TRBV5-1 CASSKQGSSTDTQYF
TRBJ2-1 TRBV5-1 CASSLDFNEQFF
TRBJ2-7 TRBV28 CASSFPSLGSYEQYF
TRBJ2-7 TRBV6-1 CASNMGVASSYEQYF
TRBJ2-2 TRBV27 CASSTFRTGDTGELFF
TRBJ1-5 TRBV27 CASGGGVGNQPQHF
TRBJ1-2 TRBV5-4 CASSLEQEPYGYTF
TRBJ2-1 TRBV7-3 CASSPGGDNEQFF
TRBJ1-2 TRBV10-3 CAISVRTGVDGYTF
TRBJ1-5 TRBV15 CATSRKGVNQPQHF
TRBJ2-7 TRBV7-9 CASSERAPGFSYEQYF
TRBJ1-2 TRBV30 CAGQGLGGYTF
TRBJ2-1 TRBV28 CASSSQGLAVPYNEQFF
TRBJ1-5 TRBV16 CASSHFGQAINQPQHF
TRBJ1-5 TRBV5-6 CASSLGQGIGQPQHF
TRBJ1-6 TRBV19 CASSIGRTGYSPLHF
TRBJ1-1 TRBV5-6 CASSLTSRTGLNTEAFF
TRBJ2-2 TRBV10-1 CASSGQSNTGELFF
TRBJ1-5 TRBV7-2 CASSPHGSQPQHF
TRBJ1-5 TRBV5-5 CASSLGQGGQPQHF
TRBJ2-7 TRBV5-1 CASSDPGLAYEQYF
TRBJ2-3 TRBV29-1 CSVGKGDATDTQYF
TRBJ2-1 TRBV9 CASSVDGTSGSGRDSYNEQFF
TRBJ2-5 TRBV4-2 CASSLLRGTGEETQYF
TRBJ1-1 TRBV2 CASSEMDGYTEAFF
TRBJ2-1 TRBV10-1 CASSGGYEQFF
TRBJ2-5 TRBV5-1 CASSLGLAGGATLETQYF
TRBJ1-1 TRBV2 CASYTGTEAFF
TRBJ2-3 TRBV7-2 CASGLIAGAFTDTQYF
TRBJ2-7 TRBV28 CASSSAGTKSYEQYF
TRBJ2-7 TRBV5-1 CASSPDPNPFEQYF
TRBJ2-5 TRBV9 CASSPAQGVEETQYF
TRBJ2-5 TRBV5-6 CASSLGLAGETQYF
TRBJ2-3 TRBV27 CASSLGSRDTQYF
TRBJ1-2 TRBV2 CASSPTPGNGYTF
TRBJ2-1 TRBV7-2 CASSSTSGRGVEQFF
TRBJ2-2 TRBV14 CASSQVLAGELFF
TRBJ2-7 TRBV11-2 CASSLETGGRSEQYF
TRBJ2-7 TRBV2 CASRVDRYYEQYF
TRBJ1-1 TRBV6-5 CASTKNTEAFF